The next 3 T cell receptor beta chains were all read from a single sample in a study of high-grade serous ovarian cancer treatment subgroups. Tumor samples were taken before definitive surgery or chemotherapy. Measured with immunoSEQ multiplex PCR; TCRdb has only the in-frame clones, and not every one. Of under 11,000 clones listed, approximately 70% are singletons. The sample consisted of tumor tissue. The receptors originated from a human donor with high-grade serous ovarian cancer.

The gene calls are TRBV6-1 and TRBJ2-2; weak D call: TRBD2 (5 bases). Germline lookup yields CDR1 MNHNS and CDR2 SASEGT. V was trimmed by 4 bases and J by 1 base, leaving 13 bases between them. The CDR3 covers 16 residues. This CDR3 reads CASSVQIRENTGELFF. Here the CDR3 DNA reads TGTGCCAGCAGTGTACAGATCCGGGAGAACACCGGGGAGCTGTTTTTT.

The rearrangement joins TRBV5-1 to TRBJ2-5; TRBD1 agrees at 8 bases. Losses at the gene ends were 3 bases for V and 1 base for J; bases not matched to a gene: 5. This CDR3 comprises 15 residues. Germline V gives CDR1 SGHRS, CDR2 YFSETQ. The CDR3 DNA follows: TGCGCCAGCAGCTGGGGGACAGGAGGCCAAGAGACCCAGTACTTC. It specifies CASSWGTGGQETQYF.

The genes are TRBV20-1 and TRBJ2-5, with D uncertain. The J call may be in error: the DNA end matches TRBJ2-7 better. The CDR3 is made up of 11 amino acids. Germline V lookup: CDR1 DFQATT, CDR2 SNEGSKA (reference sequence). The chain's CDR3 is CSARVILEQYF. The DNA of the CDR3 is TGCAGTGCTAGAGTCATACTCGAGCAGTACTTC.